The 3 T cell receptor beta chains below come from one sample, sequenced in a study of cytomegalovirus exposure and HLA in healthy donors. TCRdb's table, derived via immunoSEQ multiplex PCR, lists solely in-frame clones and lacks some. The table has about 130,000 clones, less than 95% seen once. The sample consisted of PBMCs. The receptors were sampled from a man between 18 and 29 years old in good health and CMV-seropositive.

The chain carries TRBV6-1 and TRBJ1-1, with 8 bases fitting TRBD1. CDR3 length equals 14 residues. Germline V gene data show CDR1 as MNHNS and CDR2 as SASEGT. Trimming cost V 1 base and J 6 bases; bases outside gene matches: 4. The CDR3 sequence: CASSEVGQEAEAFF. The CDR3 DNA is TGTGCCAGCAGTGAAGTGGGACAGGAAGCTGAAGCTTTCTTT.

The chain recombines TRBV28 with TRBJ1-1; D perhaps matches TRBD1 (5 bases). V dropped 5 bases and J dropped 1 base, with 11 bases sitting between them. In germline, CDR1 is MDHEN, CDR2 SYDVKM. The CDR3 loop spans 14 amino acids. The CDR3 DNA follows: TGTGCCAGCAGTCAAGAGACAGCGAACACTGAAGCTTTCTTT. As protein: CASSQETANTEAFF.

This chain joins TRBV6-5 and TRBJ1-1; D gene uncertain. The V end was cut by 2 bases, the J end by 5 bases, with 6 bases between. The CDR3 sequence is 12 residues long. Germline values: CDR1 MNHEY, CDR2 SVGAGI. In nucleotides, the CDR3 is TGTGCCAGCAGTTACGCGGGGACTGAAGCTTTCTTT. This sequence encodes CASSYAGTEAFF.